The rows below give T cell receptor beta chains drawn from one sample of a study of neurological immune-mediated disorders. TCRdb analysed the 5' RACE reads with MiXCR anew, one entry per CDR3 protein. Among roughly 46,000 distinct CDR3 sequences, 1.9% were seen once, and the ten largest hold roughly 2.1%. Sequenced sample: PBMCs. The receptors were gathered from a woman between 35 and 50 years old with multiple sclerosis. The CDR3 runs from the conserved cysteine through the conserved F or W. Each record gives: V gene, clone size, J gene, D gene, CDR3 protein, CDR3 DNA. D genes are given only for firm matches. Size is omitted from some rows. Given values are once, few, many or a class for expanded clones.

>TRBV20-1|many|TRBJ2-1|NA
CSVKFGGVRNEQFF
TGCAGTGTTAAATTCGGGGGCGTGAGGAATGAGCAGTTCTTC
>TRBV30|many|TRBJ2-7|NA
CAWSGGHEQYF
TGTGCCTGGAGTGGCGGACACGAGCAGTACTTC
>TRBV7-3|many|TRBJ1-2|NA
CASSLTAGYGYTF
TGTGCCAGCAGCTTAACGGCAGGGTATGGCTACACCTTC
>TRBV15|many|TRBJ1-6|NA
CAAGQPNSPLHF
TGTGCCGCGGGGCAGCCAAATTCACCCCTCCACTTT
>TRBV4-1|many|TRBJ1-2|NA
CASSQDPPGSNYGYTF
TGCGCCAGCAGCCAAGATCCGCCAGGGTCTAACTATGGCTACACCTTC
>TRBV6-1|many|TRBJ1-2|TRBD1
CASSTRDRASGYTF
TGTGCCAGCAGTACCAGGGACAGGGCATCTGGCTACACCTTC
>TRBV7-2|many|TRBJ2-5|NA
CASSLAVHETQYF
TGTGCCAGCAGCTTAGCGGTTCACGAGACCCAGTACTTC
>TRBV4-2|many|TRBJ1-1|TRBD1
CASSPPGQGNTEAFF
TGTGCCAGCAGCCCTCCGGGACAGGGTAACACTGAAGCTTTCTTT
>TRBV5-1|many|TRBJ1-1|TRBD1
CASSLGGGFPNTEAFF
TGCGCCAGCAGCTTGGGAGGGGGCTTCCCGAACACTGAAGCTTTCTTT
>TRBV29-1|many|TRBJ1-2|TRBD1
CSAAPDRSEGYTF
TGCAGCGCCGCCCCGGACAGGAGTGAAGGCTACACCTTC
>TRBV6-2/TRBV6-3|many|TRBJ1-2|NA
CASSYIGYGYTF
TGTGCCAGCAGTTACATTGGGTATGGCTACACCTTC
>TRBV5-1|many|TRBJ1-1|TRBD1
CASSLGPGGEGEAFF
TGCGCCAGCAGCTTGGGTCCAGGGGGCGAAGGTGAAGCTTTCTTT
>TRBV11-2|NA|TRBJ2-7|NA
CASSLRGAYEQYF
TGTGCCAGCAGCTTAAGGGGAGCCTACGAGCAGTACTTC
>TRBV2|many|TRBJ2-5|TRBD1
CASSKDRGDQETQYF
TGTGCCAGCAGTAAGGACAGGGGAGACCAAGAGACCCAGTACTTC
>TRBV5-1|many|TRBJ1-4|TRBD1
CASSPGGAEGNEKLFF
TGCGCCAGCAGTCCAGGGGGCGCAGAAGGAAATGAAAAACTGTTTTTT
>TRBV6-6|many|TRBJ2-3|NA
CASSLALSTDTQYF
TGTGCCAGCAGCCTAGCGCTTAGCACAGATACGCAGTATTTT
>TRBV10-2|many|TRBJ2-4|NA
CASSESNTNIQYF
TGCGCCAGCAGTGAGTCGAATACAAACATTCAGTACTTC
>TRBV6-6|many|TRBJ1-5|NA
CASGKNQPQHF
TGTGCCAGCGGGAAGAATCAGCCCCAGCATTTT
>TRBV29-1|many|TRBJ1-5|NA
CSVSSGLNQPQHF
TGCAGCGTGTCGTCGGGCCTCAATCAGCCCCAGCATTTT
>TRBV5-1|many|TRBJ2-4|TRBD2
CASKGAGGSFGAKNIQYF
TGCGCCAGCAAGGGAGCGGGGGGCTCCTTCGGGGCCAAAAACATTCAGTACTTC
>TRBV7-6|medium-sized|TRBJ2-3|NA
CASSLAFGTDTQYF
TGTGCCAGCAGCTTAGCATTCGGCACAGATACGCAGTATTTT
>TRBV18|many|TRBJ2-2|NA
CASSPILEAGELFF
TGTGCCAGCTCACCGATCCTAGAGGCCGGGGAGCTGTTTTTT
>TRBV5-1|many|TRBJ2-1|NA
CASSDLDSYNEQFF
TGCGCCAGCAGCGACCTCGACAGCTACAATGAGCAGTTCTTC
>TRBV5-1|many|TRBJ1-4|NA
CASSFTLATNEKLFF
TGCGCCAGCAGCTTTACTCTTGCAACTAATGAAAAACTGTTTTTT
>TRBV7-2|many|TRBJ1-5|NA
CASSLTGPQHF
TGTGCCAGCAGTTTAACAGGGCCCCAGCATTTT
>TRBV5-1|many|TRBJ2-3|NA
CASSSEVAYTQYF
TGCGCCAGCAGCTCGGAAGTGGCATATACGCAGTATTTT
>TRBV12-3/TRBV12-4|many|TRBJ2-7|TRBD1
CASSLAGTGLYEQYF
TGTGCCAGCAGTCTCGCCGGGACAGGGTTATACGAGCAGTACTTC
>TRBV10-3|many|TRBJ1-1|TRBD1
CATSGTVNTEAFF
TGTGCCACCTCCGGGACAGTGAACACTGAAGCTTTCTTT
>TRBV10-3|many|TRBJ1-1|NA
CAISESRGNQNTEAFF
TGTGCCATCAGTGAGTCGCGGGGCAACCAGAACACTGAAGCTTTCTTT
>TRBV6-5|many|TRBJ1-2|NA
CASSYSAAYGYTF
TGTGCCAGCAGTTACTCGGCAGCTTATGGCTACACCTTC
>TRBV6-5|many|TRBJ1-4|TRBD1
CASSPYRGEDEKLFF
TGTGCCAGCAGTCCCTACAGGGGCGAGGATGAAAAACTGTTTTTT
>TRBV12-3/TRBV12-4|many|TRBJ1-1|NA
CASSLADVGVEAFF
TGTGCCAGCAGTTTGGCCGACGTCGGCGTTGAAGCTTTCTTT
>TRBV20-1|many|TRBJ1-4|TRBD1
CSAWNRQGANEKLFF
TGCAGTGCTTGGAACCGACAGGGGGCTAATGAAAAACTGTTTTTT
>TRBV20-1|many|TRBJ1-1|NA
CSASRGFGTEAFF
TGCAGTGCTAGTAGGGGATTCGGCACTGAAGCTTTCTTT
>TRBV7-6|many|TRBJ2-1|NA
CASSLERGNEQFF
TGTGCCAGCAGCCTAGAACGAGGGAATGAGCAGTTCTTC
>TRBV7-8|many|TRBJ2-5|TRBD1
CASSASTGDRATQYF
TGTGCCAGCAGCGCCTCTACAGGGGATCGGGCGACCCAGTACTTC
>TRBV7-9|medium-sized|TRBJ1-6|NA
CASSLSLGSHSPLHF
TGTGCCAGCAGCTTATCACTGGGCTCCCATTCACCCCTCCACTTT
>TRBV5-1|many|TRBJ1-1|NA
CASSLWQQNTEAFF
TGCGCCAGCAGCTTGTGGCAGCAGAACACTGAAGCTTTCTTT
>TRBV5-1|many|TRBJ1-2|NA
CASSLGTSGYGYTF
TGCGCCAGCAGCCTTGGGACTTCTGGCTATGGCTACACCTTC
>TRBV29-1|many|TRBJ1-4|NA
CSVEEDTANEKLFF
TGCAGCGTTGAAGAGGACACAGCTAATGAAAAACTGTTTTTT
>TRBV5-1|many|TRBJ2-7|NA
CASSLETFGSYEQYF
TGCGCCAGCAGCTTGGAGACATTCGGCTCCTACGAGCAGTACTTC
>TRBV20-1|many|TRBJ1-1|NA
CSAREDMNTEAFF
TGCAGTGCTAGGGAGGACATGAACACTGAAGCTTTCTTT
>TRBV3-1|many|TRBJ2-5|NA
CASSQQQEAQYF
TGTGCCAGCAGCCAGCAACAGGAGGCCCAGTACTTC
>TRBV24-1|many|TRBJ2-7|TRBD1
CATSDYGQGTYEQYF
TGTGCCACCAGTGATTACGGACAGGGGACCTACGAGCAGTACTTC
>TRBV20-1|many|TRBJ2-7|TRBD2
CSARGSGGMYEQYF
TGCAGTGCCCGAGGCAGCGGGGGGATGTACGAGCAGTACTTC
>TRBV7-9|many|TRBJ2-1|NA
CASSLVGRKSNEQFF
TGTGCCAGCAGCTTAGTGGGTCGGAAGTCCAATGAGCAGTTCTTC
>TRBV5-1|many|TRBJ2-2|NA
CASSLRHPGTGELFF
TGCGCCAGCAGCTTGAGGCACCCCGGCACCGGGGAGCTGTTTTTT
>TRBV5-1|many|TRBJ2-5|NA
CASAYPGRETQYF
TGCGCCAGCGCCTATCCGGGACGGGAGACCCAGTACTTC
>TRBV5-1|many|TRBJ2-5|NA
CASSFLGAGETQYF
TGCGCCAGCAGCTTTCTTGGGGCTGGGGAGACCCAGTACTTC
>TRBV20-1|many|TRBJ1-5|NA
CSAQDLSNQPQHF
TGCAGTGCCCAAGACCTTAGCAATCAGCCCCAGCATTTT
>TRBV6-5|many|TRBJ2-3|NA
CASKTSATDTQYF
TGTGCCAGCAAAACATCGGCCACAGATACGCAGTATTTT
>TRBV3-1|few|TRBJ1-6|TRBD1
CASSRQGAGSTLNF
TGTGCCAGCAGCCGACAGGGGGCCGGTTCAACCCTCAACTTT
>TRBV5-1|many|TRBJ2-5|NA
CASSLHSTQETQYF
TGCGCCAGCAGCTTGCACAGTACCCAAGAGACCCAGTACTTC
>TRBV5-1|many|TRBJ2-5|NA
CASSLPNWTQYF
TGCGCCAGCAGCCTACCGAATTGGACCCAGTACTTC
>TRBV20-1|many|TRBJ1-2|TRBD1
CSAWTGNYGYTF
TGCAGTGCTTGGACAGGGAACTATGGCTACACCTTC
>TRBV20-1|many|TRBJ2-5|NA
CSAIFPRLRETQYF
TGCAGTGCTATCTTTCCGCGGCTCAGGGAGACCCAGTACTTC
>TRBV5-1|many|TRBJ2-3|NA
CASSLDLEGTQYF
TGCGCCAGCAGCTTGGACCTAGAGGGTACGCAGTATTTT
>TRBV20-1|many|TRBJ1-1|NA
CSARPTGMNTEAFF
TGCAGTGCTAGACCTACGGGGATGAACACTGAAGCTTTCTTT
>TRBV5-1|many|TRBJ1-2|NA
CASSHGGGLYGYTF
TGCGCCAGCAGTCACGGAGGAGGATTGTATGGCTACACCTTC
>TRBV5-5|many|TRBJ2-2|NA
CASSPYSAGELFF
TGTGCCAGCAGCCCTTATTCGGCCGGGGAGCTGTTTTTT